This TCR beta chain was identified during a study of cytomegalovirus exposure and HLA in healthy donors. Use of 60 Vbeta and 13 Jbeta primers characterized the PCR. The data were produced by immunoSEQ multiplex PCR, yet TCRdb's version contains in-frame clones alone and is incomplete. The sample table includes around 100,000 clones. The CDR3 loop spans 10 amino acids. Germline V gene lookup returns CDR1 MDHEN and CDR2 SYDVKM. Trimming pared 6 bases from V and 7 bases from J, leaving 6 bases between. This receptor was identified in a woman in her 30s in good health and CMV-seronegative. The rearrangement links TRBV28 to TRBJ1-1, with D unclear. The specimen sequenced was PBMCs. The CDR3 here is CASRANEAFF. Here the CDR3 DNA reads TGTGCCAGCAGAGCGAATGAAGCTTTCTTT.